This T cell receptor beta chain was captured in a study of T-cell reconstitution after alpha-beta-depleted transplantation in children. This clonotype occurred many times. Unique molecular identifiers were incorporated when the TCRbeta library was constructed. MiXCR, applied by TCRdb to the PCR reads, yields one record per CDR3 protein. The repertoire holds around 96,000 distinct CDR3 sequences, with 12% as singletons. CDR3 length: 14 residues. Trimming at V came to 3 bases and at J to 8 bases, leaving 4 bases not matched to a gene. This sequence was found in a human donor who donated a stem cell graft to a child with inherited bone marrow failure. Specimen: PBMCs from the stem cell graft donor, collected from the stem cell graft. The chain combines TRBV12-3 or TRBV12-4 with TRBJ1-4, with 9 bases matching TRBD1. The CDR3 here is CASSFGQGNEKLFF. CDR3 DNA: TGTGCCAGCAGTTTTGGACAGGGGAACGAAAAACTGTTTTTT.